This T cell receptor beta chain derives from a study of blood T cell repertoires in COVID-19. Study overall: T cells, B-cell-depleted T cells, or PBMCs provided the cDNA or gDNA that served as material.

Authors' data handling: Reference gene primers were amplified, and this amplification served to estimate nucleated cell counts. Using immunoSEQ multiplex PCR, the repertoire was profiled, and TCRdb retains in-frame clones only, with some absent. V and J calls and clone size follow that table, whereas D and trimming were derived from the DNA. The repertoire has about 99,000 clones, just under 85% of them found once; the top ten carry roughly 3.3%. This CDR3 has 13 amino acids. Germline CDR1 is SEHNR and CDR2 is FQNEAQ (reference sequence). The V end lost 5 bases, the J end lost 8 bases, and 15 bases lay between the germline ends.

The rearrangement joins TRBV7-9 to TRBJ1-1; D is perhaps TRBD1 (6 bases). This receptor was identified in a woman of 80 years or more with active or convalescent COVID-19. The sequencing input was peripheral blood. This CDR3 is CASSPGGAGEAFF. The CDR3 DNA reads as TGTGCCAGCAGCCCCGGGGGGGCCGGGGAAGCTTTCTTT. The variable domain in full, with the rest retrieved from reference TRBV7-9 and TRBJ1-1, is DTGVSQNPRHKITKRGQNVTFRCDPISEHNRLYWYRQTLGQGPEFLTYFQNEAQLEKSRLLSDRFSAERPKGSFSTLEIQRTEQGDSAMYLCASSPGGAGEAFFGQGTRLTVV.